The 31 T cell receptor beta chains given below trace back to one sample, sequenced in a study of identifying expanded T cells in peripheral blood. Method: immunoSEQ multiplex PCR; TCRdb's copy keeps in-frame clones and lacks some. The data show 100,000 or so clones, around 88% seen once. The source material was blood. The receptors derive from a person aged 18 to 75 in good health.

The chain has TRBV7-8 and TRBJ1-5; no clear D. V lost 1 base and J lost 7, with 14 bases in between. CDR1 and CDR2 from the germline V gene are SGHVS and FQNEAQ. This CDR3 is 15 amino acids long. This CDR3 reads CASSLETRMDQPQHF. The CDR3 region has the DNA TGTGCCAGCAGCTTAGAGACGAGAATGGACCAGCCCCAGCATTTT.

Remarks on this clone: A far larger clone is just one base off, so this is likely a read error. This sequence joins TRBV5-1 and TRBJ1-5, with no clear D. The V gene lost 2 bases and the J gene lost 0 bases, with 9 bases spanning the gap. The germline gives CDR1 SGHRS, CDR2 YFSETQ. The CDR3 is 15 amino acids. Here the CDR3 reads CASSFGSSSNQPQHF. CDR3 sequence (DNA): TGCGCCAGCAGCTTTGGTTCGAGTAGCAATCAGCCCCAGCATTTT.

The CDR3 loop reads CASSLSKRGLNNEQFF. In DNA form, the CDR3 reads TGTGCCAGCAGCTTGTCGAAGCGGGGCCTAAACAATGAGCAGTTCTTC. This chain links TRBV5-6 with TRBJ2-1; the match to TRBD2 covers 7 bases. The CDR3 has 16 residues. The V and J ends lost 1 base and 5 bases, in that order; junction bases with no gene match: 9. Germline assignment: CDR1 SGHDT and CDR2 YYEEEE.

V usage is TRBV6-6 and J usage is TRBJ1-5, with TRBD1 as a possible D gene (5 bases). The CDR3 covers 13 residues. V was trimmed by 6 bases and J by 9 bases, leaving 15 bases between them. Germline values: CDR1 MNHNY, CDR2 SVGAGI (reference sequence). The CDR3 DNA sequence: TGTGCCAGCAGCTCAGCTTTGGGGGGGCCCCAGCATTTT. Its protein is CASSSALGGPQHF.

The chain carries TRBV19 and TRBJ1-6; D is uncertain. Between the trimmed V and J ends, which lost 5 bases and 9 bases, there was a span of 11 bases. Germline CDR1 reads LNHDA; CDR2 reads SQIVND (reference sequence). This CDR3 region has 13 residues. As DNA, the CDR3 is TGTGCCAGTAGTCCGTATGTGAGTTCACCCCTCCACTTT. Translation gives CASSPYVSSPLHF.

V and J are TRBV7-2 and TRBJ1-3, with D possibly TRBD1 on 5 matching bases. The V gene's germline CDR1 is SGHTA and CDR2 FQGNSA. The CDR3 runs to 15 residues. With 5 bases removed from V and 2 bases from J, the gap between germline ends came to 13 bases. This CDR3 is CASSPYAGTGNTIYF. DNA of the CDR3: TGTGCCAGCAGCCCGTATGCAGGGACTGGAAACACCATATATTTT.

There are a few counts of this clone. V gene TRBV7-9 combines with J gene TRBJ1-5; D call uncertain. The CDR3 loop spans 12 amino acids. Trimming pared 4 bases from V and 11 bases from J, leaving 12 bases between. The V gene's germline CDR1 is SEHNR and CDR2 FQNEAQ (reference sequence). CDR3 amino acids: CASSSGAKAQHF. The CDR3 DNA sequence: TGTGCCAGCAGCTCAGGAGCAAAGGCCCAGCATTTT.

Worth noting for this clone: A junction end diverges from the germline sequence, so it may reflect a read error. The gene calls are TRBV10-3 and TRBJ2-7; the D is unclear. Germline lookup yields CDR1 ENHRY and CDR2 SYGVKD. CDR3 length: 14 amino acids. CDR3 amino acids: CASSYSRALYEQYF. The CDR3 region has the DNA TGTGCCAGCAGTTACTCCCGTGCCCTTTACGAGCAGTACTTC.

The table lists this clone with a count of one. The chain couples TRBV28 to TRBJ1-2; no definite D call. This CDR3 is built from 10 residues. V gave up 5 bases and J gave up 6 bases, with 4 bases separating them. CDR1 is MDHEN, CDR2 SYDVKM, per germline. The CDR3 here is CASSGNGYTF. CDR3 bases: TGTGCCAGCAGTGGAAATGGCTACACCTTC.

The chain joins TRBV6-1 to TRBJ2-7, with 10 bases identical to TRBD2. V dropped 1 base and J dropped 8; count of bases not matched to a gene: 11. In germline, CDR1 is MNHNS, CDR2 SASEGT. The CDR3 length is 16 residues. This CDR3 is CASSEVRSGGARQQYF. CDR3 bases: TGTGCCAGCAGTGAAGTTCGGAGCGGGGGGGCGAGACAGCAGTACTTC.

The genes are TRBV20-1 and TRBJ2-1; no firm D call. CDR1 is DFQATT and CDR2 is SNEGSKA in the germline V gene (reference sequence). CDR3 length equals 11 residues. The V gene lost 5 bases and the J gene lost 4 bases, with 6 bases spanning the gap. In DNA form, the CDR3 reads TGCAGTGCTGGGTGGTACAATGAGCAGTTCTTC. The encoded protein is CSAGWYNEQFF.

The chain has TRBV5-1 and TRBJ2-1; possibly TRBD1 for D (5 bases). With 0 bases removed from V and 8 bases from J, the gap between germline ends came to 18 bases. The CDR3 is 16 amino acids. Per the germline V gene, CDR1 is SGHRS and CDR2 is YFSETQ. The CDR3 loop is CASSLDGARWGHEQFF. Here the CDR3 DNA reads TGCGCCAGCAGCTTGGATGGGGCCCGGTGGGGCCATGAGCAGTTCTTC. Looking up the rest from reference TRBV5-1 and TRBJ2-1 gives the full variable domain: KAGVTQTPRYLIKTRGQQVTLSCSPISGHRSVSWYQQTPGQGLQFLFEYFSETQRNKGNFPGRFSGRQFSNSRSEMNVSTLELGDSALYLCASSLDGARWGHEQFFGPGTRLTVL.

The V and J genes are TRBV18 and TRBJ2-1, with 7 positions matching TRBD1. This CDR3 contains 11 residues. Germline trimming cut 2 bases from V and 13 bases from J; bases unmatched to any gene: 2. Germline V CDR1 and CDR2: KGHSH, LQKENI. CDR3 protein: CASSPDREQFF. Written as DNA, the CDR3 is TGTGCCAGCTCACCAGACAGGGAACAGTTCTTC.

CDR3 DNA sequence: TGTGCCAGTAGTTGGGACAGCTCCTACGAGCAGTACTTC. Translated, it gives CASSWDSSYEQYF. The chain employs TRBV19 and TRBJ2-7; 7 bases are shared with TRBD1. V trimming: 5 bases; J trimming: 0 bases; junction bases outside the gene matches: 1. This CDR3 is built from 13 residues. Germline V gene sequence: CDR1 LNHDA, CDR2 SQIVND (reference sequence).

This clone was seen a single time. The chain employs TRBV7-2 and TRBJ1-2; tentatively, D is TRBD1 (6 bases). Trimming cost V 0 bases and J 4 bases, with 9 bases left between them. The CDR3 runs 14 residues. Germline V CDR1 and CDR2: SGHTA, FQGNSA. The CDR3, as DNA: TGTGCCAGCAGCTTAGCACAGGGACTCTATGGCTACACCTTC. This gives the protein CASSLAQGLYGYTF.

This clone was counted between two and nine times. The J gene is TRBJ1-5, the V gene TRBV6-5; D gene uncertain. The CDR3 runs 14 residues. Germline CDR1 and CDR2: MNHEY and SVGAGI. Trimming took 7 bases from V and 1 from J, leaving 11 bases between them. The CDR3 region is CASNQVLSNQPQHF. The CDR3 DNA reads TGTGCCAGCAATCAGGTTTTAAGCAATCAGCCCCAGCATTTT.

This chain uses TRBV30 with TRBJ2-5; weak D call: TRBD1 (6 bases). The CDR3 runs 13 residues. Germline V gives CDR1 GTSNPN, CDR2 SVGIG (reference sequence). With 0 bases removed from V and 4 bases from J, the gap between germline ends came to 9 bases. The CDR3 bases are TGTGCCTGGAGTGTAGCCAGGGGAGAGACCCAGTACTTC. Translating it yields CAWSVARGETQYF.

The rearrangement joins TRBV5-1 to TRBJ2-1; possible D gene TRBD2, 6 bases. The ends were cut back, 1 base at V and 8 bases at J, with 16 bases in the middle. The CDR3 runs 15 residues. From germline, CDR1 is SGHRS and CDR2 YFSETQ. Written as DNA, the CDR3 is TGCGCCAGCAGCTTGCGTTCGGGGTCGGGAGATGAGCAGTTCTTC. This sequence encodes CASSLRSGSGDEQFF. The entire variable domain, with the rest obtained from reference TRBV5-1 and TRBJ2-1, is as follows: KAGVTQTPRYLIKTRGQQVTLSCSPISGHRSVSWYQQTPGQGLQFLFEYFSETQRNKGNFPGRFSGRQFSNSRSEMNVSTLELGDSALYLCASSLRSGSGDEQFFGPGTRLTVL.

The chain has TRBV7-2 and TRBJ2-1; the match to TRBD1 covers 8 bases. This CDR3 has 15 residues. Germline lookup yields CDR1 SGHTA and CDR2 FQGNSA. V shed 2 bases, J shed 4 bases, and the junction held 4 bases outside the gene matches. Here the CDR3 DNA reads TGTGCCAGCAGCTTATATGGACAGGGTTACAATGAGCAGTTCTTC. Residues: CASSLYGQGYNEQFF.

V is TRBV6-5 and J is TRBJ2-2; TRBD2 might be the D (5 bases). The CDR3 spans 15 residues. CDR1 is MNHEY and CDR2 is SVGAGI in the germline V gene. With 5 bases removed from V and 0 bases from J, the gap between germline ends came to 10 bases. Here the CDR3 reads CASSRSRANTGELFF. As DNA, the CDR3 is TGTGCCAGCAGTAGATCGCGGGCGAACACCGGGGAGCTGTTTTTT.

The count of this clone is one. The chain joins TRBV6-6 to TRBJ2-3; D is ambiguous. This CDR3 region has 11 residues. Germline V lookup: CDR1 MNHNY, CDR2 SVGAGI (reference sequence). V lost 6 bases and J lost 4, with 5 bases in between. The CDR3: CASSPSDTQYF. The CDR3 coding sequence is TGTGCCAGCAGCCCCTCAGATACGCAGTATTTT.

This clone showed up just a few times. This chain connects TRBV20-1 to TRBJ1-1; no clear D. The germline gives CDR1 DFQATT, CDR2 SNEGSKA (reference sequence). V shed 4 bases and J shed 4 bases, with 7 bases lying between them. The CDR3 loop spans 11 amino acids. Written as DNA, the CDR3 is TGCAGTGCTACATTAACCACTGAAGCTTTCTTT. Translating it yields CSATLTTEAFF.

The genes are TRBV4-3 and TRBJ1-2; TRBD1 matches at 10 bases. The CDR3 spans 13 residues. Germline CDR1 and CDR2: LGHNA and YSLEER. J lost 6 bases, V lost 8 bases, and 6 bases had no gene match. The CDR3 region has the DNA TGCGCCAGCGGGCGGACAGGGGGGGATGGCTACACCTTC. Its translation: CASGRTGGDGYTF.

This clone was seen only once. The chain is built from TRBV6-5 and TRBJ2-7; 8 bases align to TRBD1. Germline V gene data show CDR1 as MNHEY and CDR2 as SVGAGI. The junction had 5 bases not matched to a gene; V was cut back by 5 bases and J by 2 bases. CDR3 size: 14 residues. The CDR3 region is CASSPTTGAYEQYF. The CDR3 DNA reads TGTGCCAGCAGTCCCACGACAGGGGCCTACGAGCAGTACTTC.

This chain uses TRBV28 with TRBJ1-5; D uncertain. The length of the CDR3 is 18 residues. CDR1 is MDHEN, CDR2 SYDVKM, per germline. The V gene lost 5 bases and the J gene lost 6 bases, with 26 bases spanning the gap. The DNA of the CDR3 is TGTGCCAGCAGTCGACCACCTTGGGGAAGCGGGCGGTTTCAGCCCCAGCATTTT. Its translation: CASSRPPWGSGRFQPQHF.

CDR3 amino acids: CASHESWDTGELFF. CDR3 sequence (DNA): TGTGCCAGCCACGAATCTTGGGACACCGGGGAGCTGTTTTTT. The chain employs TRBV28 and TRBJ2-2, with D hard to call. The CDR3 totals 14 residues. Germline V lookup: CDR1 MDHEN, CDR2 SYDVKM. V was shortened by 8 bases and J by 3 bases, with 13 bases between the two germline ends.

The CDR3 protein is CASSTDILKGASNNSPLHF. CDR3 DNA sequence: TGTGCCAGTAGTACGGACATCCTGAAAGGGGCATCGAATAATTCACCCCTCCACTTT. V and J are TRBV19 and TRBJ1-6; weak D call: TRBD1 (5 bases). Germline CDR1 reads LNHDA; CDR2 reads SQIVND (reference sequence). The ends were cut back, 4 bases at V and 5 bases at J, with 24 bases in the middle. The CDR3 has 19 residues.

This chain links TRBV19 with TRBJ2-1; 8 bases are a match to TRBD2. Germline CDR1 and CDR2: LNHDA and SQIVND (reference sequence). This CDR3 is 13 amino acids long. The V and J ends lost 9 bases and 10 bases, in that order; junction bases with no gene match: 11. For the CDR3, the DNA is TGTGCCAGCACGGGGGGGCTAATCAAGGAGCAGTTCTTC. It yields the protein CASTGGLIKEQFF.

Remarks on this clone: A junction end diverges from the germline sequence, so it may reflect a read error. The J gene is TRBJ1-1, the V gene TRBV13; tentatively, D is TRBD1 (5 bases). This CDR3 has 14 residues. CDR1 PRHDT and CDR2 FYEKMQ come from the germline V gene (reference sequence). The CDR3 loop is CASSPRDRNIEAFF. The CDR3 DNA is TGTGCCAGCAGCCCCCGGGACCGGAACATTGAAGCTTTCTTT.

This chain links TRBV7-2 with TRBJ2-3; the D is unclear. Germline V CDR1 and CDR2: SGHTA, FQGNSA. The CDR3 has 16 residues. V lost 8 bases and J lost 4, with 22 bases in between. In DNA, the CDR3 is TGTGCCAGCTCGGCCCGGGCCCGAACCAGTGCAGATACGCAGTATTTT. It yields the protein CASSARARTSADTQYF.

The chain uses TRBV4-1 and TRBJ2-7; tentatively, D is TRBD1 (6 bases). Germline-derived CDR1 and CDR2 are MGHRA and YSYEKL. The CDR3 has 17 residues. Trimming removed 4 bases at V and 3 bases at J, with 22 bases between. The CDR3 DNA reads as TGCGCCAGCAGCCTAGACCCCGACAGGCAACCGATCTACGAGCAGTACTTC. Encoded protein: CASSLDPDRQPIYEQYF.